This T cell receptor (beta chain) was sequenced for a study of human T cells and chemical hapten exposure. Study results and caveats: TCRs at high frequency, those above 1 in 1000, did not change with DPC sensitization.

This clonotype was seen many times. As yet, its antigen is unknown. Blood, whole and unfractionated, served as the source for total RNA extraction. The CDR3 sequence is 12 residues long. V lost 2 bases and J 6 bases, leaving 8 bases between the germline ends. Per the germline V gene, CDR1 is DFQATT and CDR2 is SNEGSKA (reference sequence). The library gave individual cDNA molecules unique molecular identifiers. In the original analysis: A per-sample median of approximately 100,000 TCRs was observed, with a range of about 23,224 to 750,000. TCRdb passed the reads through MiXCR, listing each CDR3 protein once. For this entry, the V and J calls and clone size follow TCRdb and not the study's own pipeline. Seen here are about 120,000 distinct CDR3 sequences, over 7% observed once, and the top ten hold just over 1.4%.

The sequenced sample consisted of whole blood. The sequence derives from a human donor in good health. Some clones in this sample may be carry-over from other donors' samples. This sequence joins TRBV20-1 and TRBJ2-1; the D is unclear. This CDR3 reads CSARNLGNEQFF. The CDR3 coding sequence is TGCAGTGCTAGAAATTTGGGCAATGAGCAGTTCTTC.